Detailed here is one T cell receptor beta chain. Antigen: not known. Profiling relied on immunoSEQ multiplex PCR, and the TCRdb table lists in-frame clones only, not all of them. Of roughly 100,000 clones detected, 85% to 90% appear once; the ten largest clones hold under 3%. The CDR3 length is 15 residues. Trimming stripped 1 base from V and 3 bases from J, with 10 bases between. Looked up from germline, CDR1 is MGHRA and CDR2 is YSYEKL. This record comes from a study of T cell responses to AZD1222 COVID-19 vaccine. About the research overall: Pooling was applied to second doses at about 4 or about 12 weeks. Study-level results: Dominant CD4 TCR responses targeted spike regions 160-218 and 743-854. Only five or six individuals given AZD1222 were seropositive at baseline.

J is TRBJ2-1 and V is TRBV4-1; D may be TRBD1 (6 bases). This TCR was sampled from an adult in good health. The sequencing here drew on peripheral blood, taken on day 0 of AZD1222 vaccination. The CDR3 is CASSQVRGSYNEQFF. The CDR3, as DNA: TGCGCCAGCAGCCAAGTAAGGGGGAGCTACAATGAGCAGTTCTTC.